The 20 T cell receptor beta chains below come from one sample, sequenced in a study of cytomegalovirus exposure and HLA in healthy donors (TCRdb year 2017). Library method: the immunoSEQ multiplex PCR assay. For the multiplex PCR, a mixture combining 60 forward primers for TCR Vbeta segments and 13 reverse primers for TCR Jbeta segments was used. TCRdb obtained this table from immuneACCESS and retained in-frame rearrangements with V and J assigned. These tables miss some clones; where compared with another copy, unresolved V genes account for less than half of the shortfall, and the remainder is unexplained. The sample yields fewer than 200,000 clones; around 74% were counted once. The leading ten clones occupy over 1.3% of the sample. The sample taken for sequencing was PBMCs. The origin of the receptors is a man in his late teens or twenties in good health and CMV-seronegative.

The genes are TRBV19 and TRBJ2-7; tentatively, D is TRBD1 (5 bases). Germline V CDR1 and CDR2: LNHDA, SQIVND (reference sequence). This CDR3 is built from 11 residues. V dropped 6 bases and J dropped 5 bases, with 8 bases sitting between them. The CDR3 DNA reads TGTGCCAGTAGCCAAGGGGACGAGCAGTACTTC. Translation: CASSQGDEQYF.

The chain employs TRBV5-4 and TRBJ2-3; D may be TRBD2 (6 bases). Deletions cut 2 bases from V and 5 bases from J, with 21 bases between. Germline CDR1 is SGHNT and CDR2 is YYREEE (reference sequence). The CDR3 loop spans 17 amino acids. The CDR3 region is CASSFPAGSGGVDTQYF. DNA for the CDR3: TGTGCCAGCAGCTTCCCCGCCGGTTCTGGCGGGGTAGATACGCAGTATTTT.

The chain uses TRBV6-1 and TRBJ2-3, with TRBD1 matching 9 bases. Germline V lookup: CDR1 MNHNS, CDR2 SASEGT. This CDR3 is built from 15 residues. V gave up 5 bases and J gave up 0 bases; unmatched junction bases: 3. CDR3 sequence: CASSPGQGSTDTQYF. CDR3 sequence (DNA): TGTGCCAGCAGTCCGGGACAGGGAAGCACAGATACGCAGTATTTT.

The rearrangement uses TRBV28 and TRBJ1-1, with 9 nucleotides matching TRBD1. V was pared by 5 bases and J by 1 base, with 2 bases of the junction left unmatched. The CDR3 contains 14 residues. The germline gives CDR1 MDHEN, CDR2 SYDVKM. The CDR3 is CASSKGQGNTEAFF. CDR3 nucleotide sequence: TGTGCCAGCAGTAAGGGACAGGGGAACACTGAAGCTTTCTTT.

This chain joins TRBV29-1 and TRBJ1-2, with 10 bases matching TRBD1. CDR3 size: 10 residues. CDR1 is SQVTM and CDR2 is ANQGSEA in the germline V gene. Losses at the gene ends were 7 bases for V and 11 bases for J; bases not matched to a gene: 4. The CDR3 region is CSAGQGGYTF. In DNA, the CDR3 is TGCAGCGCTGGACAGGGGGGTTACACCTTC.

The V call is TRBV7-6, the J call TRBJ2-7; D is ambiguous. CDR3 length: 13 residues. Germline V gene data show CDR1 as SGHVS and CDR2 as FNYEAQ. The ends were cut back, 4 bases at V and 5 bases at J, with 12 bases in the middle. CDR3 region: CASSWKPQDEQYF. For the CDR3, the DNA is TGTGCCAGCAGCTGGAAGCCCCAGGACGAGCAGTACTTC.

The DNA for the CDR3 is TGTGCCAGTAGTGCTAGCGGCCGCTCCTACGAGCAGTACTTC. Amino acids: CASSASGRSYEQYF. This chain connects TRBV19 to TRBJ2-7, with 7 bases aligning to TRBD2. The CDR3 covers 14 residues. Germline CDR1 is LNHDA and CDR2 is SQIVND (reference sequence). V lost 5 bases, J lost 0 bases, and 4 bases stayed unmatched.

J is TRBJ2-2 and V is TRBV14; 7 nucleotides line up with TRBD1. Germline V gene lookup returns CDR1 SGHDN and CDR2 FVKESK. The CDR3 length is 16 residues. V dropped 4 bases and J dropped 0; count of bases not matched to a gene: 5. This CDR3 is CASSRQGQSNTGELFF. The CDR3, as DNA: TGTGCCAGCAGCCGCCAGGGACAGTCGAACACCGGGGAGCTGTTTTTT.

The chain has TRBV7-9 and TRBJ2-3; possible D gene TRBD2, 6 bases. Between the trimmed V and J ends, which lost 5 bases and 2 bases, there was a span of 11 bases. The CDR3 is made up of 14 amino acids. Looked up from germline, CDR1 is SEHNR and CDR2 is FQNEAQ (reference sequence). The CDR3 DNA reads TGTGCCAGCAGCCCCGGACTACTCACAGATACGCAGTATTTT. Protein sequence: CASSPGLLTDTQYF.

V gene TRBV7-2 combines with J gene TRBJ2-7, with TRBD2 identical over 10 bases. J lost 5 bases, V lost 4 bases, and 8 bases had no gene match. CDR1 and CDR2 (germline): SGHTA, FQGNSA. The CDR3 covers 15 residues. The CDR3 is CASSSSLAGANEQYF. CDR3 sequence (DNA): TGTGCCAGCAGCTCTTCTCTAGCGGGAGCGAACGAGCAGTACTTC. The variable domain in full, with the rest retrieved from reference TRBV7-2 and TRBJ2-7, is GAGVSQSPSNKVTEKGKDVELRCDPISGHTALYWYRQSLGQGLEFLIYFQGNSAPDKSGLPSDRFSAERTGGSVSTLTIQRTQQEDSAVYLCASSSSLAGANEQYFGPGTRLTVT.

The CDR3: CASGLAGGNEQFF. For the CDR3, the DNA is TGTGCCTCGGGACTAGCGGGCGGAAATGAGCAGTTCTTC. V gene TRBV10-3 combines with J gene TRBJ2-1, with 12 bases aligning to TRBD2. Germline V gives CDR1 ENHRY, CDR2 SYGVKD. Losses at the gene ends were 11 bases for V and 7 bases for J; bases not matched to a gene: 6. CDR3 length: 13 residues.

Regarding this clone: The junction departs from the called germline gene at one end, perhaps through a read error. V and J are TRBV7-9 and TRBJ1-1, with D perhaps matching TRBD1 (5 bases). The CDR3 extends over 14 amino acids. Per germline, CDR1 SEHNR and CDR2 FQNEAQ (reference sequence). In DNA, the CDR3 is TGTTCCAGCAGCTTAGGGCAGGGGAACACTGAAGCTTTCTTT. Protein: CSSSLGQGNTEAFF.

The chain carries TRBV14 and TRBJ2-3; maybe TRBD2 (6 bases). Per the germline V gene, CDR1 is SGHDN and CDR2 is FVKESK. This CDR3 comprises 15 residues. V shed 2 bases and J shed 3 bases, with 12 bases lying between them. For the CDR3, the DNA is TGTGCCAGCAGCCAATTAACTAGCACGACAGATACGCAGTATTTT. Protein: CASSQLTSTTDTQYF.

J is TRBJ2-7 and V is TRBV18; no reliable D call. Per the germline V gene, CDR1 is KGHSH and CDR2 is LQKENI. The V end lost 0 bases, the J end lost 3 bases, and 12 bases lay between the germline ends. This CDR3 region has 15 residues. CDR3: CASSPPGILVYEQYF. As DNA, the CDR3 is TGTGCCAGCTCACCACCGGGCATTTTGGTCTACGAGCAGTACTTC.

V usage is TRBV7-9 and J usage is TRBJ2-7; TRBD1 matches at 9 bases. This CDR3 is 15 amino acids long. CDR1 SEHNR and CDR2 FQNEAQ come from the germline V gene (reference sequence). V trimming: 5 bases; J trimming: 3 bases; junction bases outside the gene matches: 8. CDR3 DNA sequence: TGTGCCAGCAGCCGTACAGGGGGCCCCCTCTACGAGCAGTACTTC. Translating it yields CASSRTGGPLYEQYF.

The V call is TRBV6-1, the J call TRBJ2-3; 8 nucleotides agree with TRBD2. Looked up from germline, CDR1 is MNHNS and CDR2 is SASEGT. The CDR3 totals 13 residues. V dropped 2 bases and J dropped 14; count of bases not matched to a gene: 9. The CDR3 is CASSERASGLVYF. CDR3 nucleotides: TGTGCCAGCAGTGAAAGGGCTAGCGGGCTTGTGTATTTT.

V usage is TRBV2 and J usage is TRBJ2-3; 10 bases agree with TRBD2. V was clipped by 3 bases and J by 5 bases; unmatched bases: 8. Germline assignment: CDR1 SNHLY and CDR2 FYNNEI. This CDR3 is 16 amino acids long. Here the CDR3 DNA reads TGTGCCAGCAGTGAGGGGGTAGCGGGAGGAGGAGATACGCAGTATTTT. Translation gives CASSEGVAGGGDTQYF.

Turning to this clone: A junction boundary mismatches the germline segment, possibly from a read error. The sample holds other DNA sequences that translate to the same CDR3. The chain has TRBV27 and TRBJ2-2; 8 nucleotides match TRBD1. This CDR3 has 15 residues. Germline CDR1 reads MNHEY; CDR2 reads SMNVEV (reference sequence). CDR3 DNA: TGTGCCAGTACTACCCAGGGGGCGCCTCCCGGGGAGCTGTTCTTT. It translates to CASTTQGAPPGELFF.

This rearrangement joins TRBV2 to TRBJ2-7; D might be TRBD1 (6 bases). Germline CDR1 reads SNHLY; CDR2 reads FYNNEI. The length of the CDR3 is 14 residues. Trimming took 4 bases from V and 2 from J, leaving 12 bases between them. CDR3 loop: CASSVQGTTYEQYF. For the CDR3, the DNA is TGTGCCAGCAGTGTGCAGGGGACCACCTACGAGCAGTACTTC.

This clone showed up just once. The gene calls are TRBV6-5 and TRBJ2-7, with 8 bases that match TRBD2. V gave up 2 bases and J gave up 3 bases; unmatched junction bases: 6. Looked up from germline, CDR1 is MNHEY and CDR2 is SVGAGI. This CDR3 region has 15 residues. CDR3 sequence reads: CASSYGGTSGYEQYF. The CDR3 coding sequence is TGTGCCAGCAGTTACGGGGGCACTAGCGGCTACGAGCAGTACTTC.